This record covers a single T cell receptor beta chain. What it binds is not known. The CDR3 spans 15 residues. Losses at the gene ends were 1 base for V and 3 bases for J; bases not matched to a gene: 5. Germline CDR1 SGHNT, CDR2 YENEEA. Data came from immunoSEQ multiplex PCR; TCRdb stores just in-frame clones and leaves some out. The sample lists approximately 70,000 clones, 80% seen once, with more than 12% in the top ten. This record comes from a study of T cell responses to AZD1222 COVID-19 vaccine. The study's findings and limits: Seropositivity was recorded at baseline in only six AZD1222 recipients. Vaccine-related CD4 TCRs covered spike, predominating at 160-218 and 743-854.

This TCR was recovered from an adult who received the AZD1222 COVID-19 vaccine. V gene TRBV11-3 combines with J gene TRBJ2-7, with 8 bases fitting TRBD1. Source: peripheral blood, taken 28 days after the second AZD1222 dose. DNA of the CDR3: TGTGCCAGCAGCTTAGGTGGACAGGGAGGCTACGAGCAGTACTTC. Translated, it gives CASSLGGQGGYEQYF. Full variable domain (rest looked up from reference TRBV11-3 and TRBJ2-7): EAGVVQSPRYKIIEKKQPVAFWCNPISGHNTLYWYLQNLGQGPELLIRYENEEAVDDSQLPKDRFSAERLKGVDSTLKIQPAELGDSAVYLCASSLGGQGGYEQYFGPGTRLTVT.